Presented here are 26 T cell receptor beta chains from one specimen sequenced in a study of CD4 T cells in relation to SARS-CoV-2 and coronaviruses. Unexposed donor CD4+ T cells date from about 2011-2018, before the COVID-19 pandemic. After about 11 days of culture, CD4+ T cells were isolated. Profiled with immunoSEQ multiplex PCR; TCRdb holds only in-frame clones, not every one. The table lists fewer than 25,000 clones, around 80% of them singletons. These receptors have no known antigen. Sequences were obtained from CD4+ T cells from PBMCs, cultured in vitro. These receptors were taken from a human donor in good health.

The V call is TRBV29-1, the J call TRBJ1-4, with 7 bases lining up with TRBD1. Trimming took 4 bases from V and 8 from J; bases not matched to a gene: 4. Germline-derived CDR1 and CDR2 are SQVTM and ANQGSEA. CDR3 length: 12 residues. The CDR3 spells CSVAVRGEKLFF. The DNA of the CDR3 is TGCAGCGTTGCAGTCAGGGGGGAAAAACTGTTTTTT.

The chain uses TRBV19 and TRBJ2-7; D might be TRBD2 (6 bases). CDR3 length: 16 amino acids. V lost 3 bases, J lost 2 bases, and 17 bases lay in between. Germline CDR1 reads LNHDA; CDR2 reads SQIVND (reference sequence). CDR3: CASSIRDGSGTYEQYF. In nucleotides, the CDR3 is TGTGCCAGTAGTATTAGGGATGGTAGCGGAACCTACGAGCAGTACTTC.

Comments on this clone: The CDR3 does not end in the conserved phenylalanine or tryptophan, so this is likely a read error. The limits of the CDR3 on the DNA are not certain, so only TCRdb's listed CDR3 is given. CDR3: CASSPSGLL. The chain recombines TRBV5-4 with TRBJ2-7; TRBD2, the D gene given by the table, was not confirmed from the DNA. The CDR3 spans 9 residues, counting both ends. The germline V gene encodes CDR1 SGHNT and CDR2 YYREEE (reference sequence).

The chain recombines TRBV7-9 with TRBJ2-1, with a possible D match to TRBD2 (6 bases). CDR3 length: 14 residues. CDR1 and CDR2 (germline): SEHNR, FQNEAQ (reference sequence). Trimming took 4 bases from V and 4 from J, leaving 11 bases between them. CDR3 sequence: CASSSAGTYNEQFF. CDR3 bases: TGTGCCAGCAGCTCAGCCGGGACTTACAATGAGCAGTTCTTC.

The V gene is TRBV9, the J gene TRBJ1-3; TRBD1 might be the D (6 bases). The V end lost 4 bases, the J end lost 4 bases, and 9 bases lay between the germline ends. This CDR3 region has 13 residues. Germline V CDR1 and CDR2: SGDLS, YYNGEE. The CDR3 reads CASSPGHGNTIYF. The CDR3 nucleotides are TGTGCCAGCAGCCCGGGACACGGAAACACCATATATTTT.

This chain uses TRBV7-2 with TRBJ2-7; 7 positions match TRBD1. With 2 bases clipped from V and 2 bases from J, the junction kept 9 bases outside the gene matches. The germline V gene encodes CDR1 SGHTA and CDR2 FQGNSA. CDR3 size: 16 residues. The CDR3: CASSLRAGTEAYEQYF. The CDR3 coding sequence is TGTGCCAGCAGCTTAAGGGCCGGGACAGAAGCCTACGAGCAGTACTTC.

V gene TRBV5-1 combines with J gene TRBJ2-7; the D gene is possibly TRBD1 (6 bases). V lost 1 base and J lost 3, with 11 bases in between. The CDR3 length is 14 residues. Germline values: CDR1 SGHRS, CDR2 YFSETQ. The CDR3 is CASSLIQGIYEQYF. CDR3 nucleotide sequence: TGCGCCAGCAGCTTGATACAGGGTATCTACGAGCAGTACTTC.

This clone was counted once. The rearrangement uses TRBV7-7 and TRBJ2-3; 11 bases map to TRBD1. CDR3 length: 15 amino acids. CDR1 and CDR2 (germline): SSHAT, FNYEAQ (reference sequence). V shed 5 bases, J shed 1 base, and the junction held 2 bases outside the gene matches. The CDR3 DNA sequence: TGTGCCAGCAGCACGGGACAGGGGGGCACAGATACGCAGTATTTT. Translation: CASSTGQGGTDTQYF. Supplemented by reference TRBV7-7 and TRBJ2-3, the full variable domain reads GAGVSQSPRYKVTKRGQDVTLRCDPISSHATLYWYQQALGQGPEFLTYFNYEAQPDKSGLPSDRFSAERPEGSISTLTIQRTEQRDSAMYRCASSTGQGGTDTQYFGPGTRLTVL.

This clone was observed once. The chain employs TRBV7-6 and TRBJ2-2; 7 nucleotides match TRBD2. Germline CDR1 is SGHVS and CDR2 is FNYEAQ. The CDR3 length is 16 residues. Germline trimming cut 6 bases from V and 0 bases from J; bases unmatched to any gene: 7. The CDR3 coding sequence is TGTGCCAGCAGTTCCGTACGGGGGGCGAACACCGGGGAGCTGTTTTTT. This gives the protein CASSSVRGANTGELFF.

The gene calls are TRBV5-1 and TRBJ1-2; D not resolved. The CDR3 is made up of 15 amino acids. Between the trimmed V and J ends, which lost 1 base and 4 bases, there was a span of 14 bases. CDR1 is SGHRS, CDR2 YFSETQ, per germline. This CDR3 is CASSLSRQFGYGYTF. CDR3 nucleotides: TGCGCCAGCAGCTTGAGTCGGCAATTCGGCTATGGCTACACCTTC.

The J gene is TRBJ1-1, the V gene TRBV11-2; D is unclear. Trimming removed 3 bases at V and 1 base at J, with 6 bases between. The germline CDR1 and CDR2 sequences are SGHAT and FQNNGV. The CDR3 contains 13 residues. The CDR3 spells CASSFHQNTEAFF. CDR3 in DNA: TGTGCCAGCAGCTTTCACCAGAACACTGAAGCTTTCTTT. Full variable domain (remainder filled in from reference TRBV11-2 and TRBJ1-1): EAGVAQSPRYKIIEKRQSVAFWCNPISGHATLYWYQQILGQGPKLLIQFQNNGVVDDSQLPKDRFSAERLKGVDSTLKIQPAKLEDSAVYLCASSFHQNTEAFFGQGTRLTVV.

The V and J genes are TRBV18 and TRBJ1-5, with a possible D match to TRBD1 (5 bases). V was pared by 6 bases and J by 5 bases, with 11 bases between. The CDR3 has 13 residues. Germline V gene lookup returns CDR1 KGHSH and CDR2 LQKENI. Here the CDR3 DNA reads TGTGCCAGCTCCCTAGGGGTTTATCAGCCCCAGCATTTT. Translating it yields CASSLGVYQPQHF. Drawing the rest from reference TRBV18 and TRBJ1-5, the complete variable domain is NAGVMQNPRHLVRRRGQEARLRCSPMKGHSHVYWYRQLPEEGLKFMVYLQKENIIDESGMPKERFSAEFPKEGPSILRIQQVVRGDSAAYFCASSLGVYQPQHFGDGTRLSIL.

The rearrangement joins TRBV9 to TRBJ2-7; D remains ambiguous. This CDR3 has 12 amino acids. Germline loops: CDR1 SGDLS, CDR2 YYNGEE. V was shortened by 9 bases and J by 4 bases, with 14 bases between the two germline ends. The CDR3 protein is CAIPPWYYEQYF. Written as DNA, the CDR3 is TGTGCCATCCCACCTTGGTATTACGAGCAGTACTTC.

This rearrangement joins TRBV6-2 or TRBV6-3 to TRBJ1-2, with 10 bases fitting TRBD1. The CDR3 covers 15 residues. Germline lookup yields CDR1 MNHEY and CDR2 SVGEGT. V lost 4 bases, J lost 7 bases, and 9 bases stayed unmatched. CDR3 nucleotides: TGTGCCAGCAGTTCGTTTGGACAGGGGGTCGGTGGCTACACCTTC. This translates into CASSSFGQGVGGYTF.

The V gene is TRBV18, the J gene TRBJ2-3; weak D call: TRBD2 (6 bases). Trimming removed 3 bases at V and 0 bases at J, with 16 bases between. Germline lookup yields CDR1 KGHSH and CDR2 LQKENI. The CDR3 runs to 17 residues. The CDR3 protein is CASSPWIVAGSTDTQYF. DNA of the CDR3: TGTGCCAGCTCACCCTGGATTGTGGCGGGGAGCACAGATACGCAGTATTTT.

This clone came up a few times. The chain combines TRBV4-2 with TRBJ1-4, with D possibly matching TRBD1 (5 bases). CDR1 and CDR2 from the germline V gene are LGHNA and YNFKEQ. The V gene lost 0 bases and the J gene lost 7 bases, with 9 bases spanning the gap. The CDR3 contains 14 residues. The CDR3 bases are TGTGCCAGCAGCCAAGATGGCGGGACTGAAAAACTGTTTTTT. Its protein product is CASSQDGGTEKLFF.

This chain connects TRBV6-2 or TRBV6-3 to TRBJ2-7; 10 bases agree with TRBD1. V shed 6 bases and J 4 bases; nucleotides not matched to a gene: 6. CDR1 is MNHEY, CDR2 SVGEGT, per germline. The CDR3 totals 14 residues. CDR3 sequence: CASSPGQGVYEQYF. In DNA form, the CDR3 reads TGTGCCAGCAGCCCCGGACAGGGGGTGTACGAGCAGTACTTC.

The chain uses TRBV27 and TRBJ2-3; D gene uncertain. CDR1 MNHEY and CDR2 SMNVEV come from the germline V gene (reference sequence). V lost 7 bases to trimming and J lost 4 bases, with 12 bases between them. The CDR3 contains 13 residues. The CDR3 sequence: CASKRGLADTQYF. The CDR3 coding sequence is TGTGCCAGCAAACGAGGCCTAGCAGATACGCAGTATTTT.

The gene calls are TRBV9 and TRBJ1-4, with no clear D. Per germline, CDR1 SGDLS and CDR2 YYNGEE. V gave up 2 bases and J gave up 4 bases, with 9 bases separating them. The length of the CDR3 is 14 residues. The CDR3 here is CASSVHSNNEKLFF. The CDR3 DNA reads as TGTGCCAGCAGCGTTCACAGTAATAATGAAAAACTGTTTTTT.

The chain is built from TRBV5-5 and TRBJ1-3; D might be TRBD1 (5 bases). Germline lookup yields CDR1 SGHKS and CDR2 YYEKEE (reference sequence). The length of the CDR3 is 15 residues. Trimming took off 2 bases at V and 1 base at J, with 10 bases between the two ends. The CDR3, as DNA: TGTGCCAGCAGCTTTTGGGACTTTTCTGGAAACACCATATATTTT. The encoded protein is CASSFWDFSGNTIYF.

The chain links TRBV5-5 to TRBJ2-1; 12 bases are a match to TRBD1. Germline V gene sequence: CDR1 SGHKS, CDR2 YYEKEE (reference sequence). The junction had 8 bases not matched to a gene; V was cut back by 7 bases and J by 9 bases. This CDR3 spans 14 amino acids. The CDR3 spells CASGMGQGAGEQFF. Written as DNA, the CDR3 is TGTGCCAGCGGCATGGGACAGGGGGCAGGTGAGCAGTTCTTC.

The rearrangement uses TRBV6-2 or TRBV6-3 and TRBJ2-1, with D possibly TRBD1 on 5 matching bases. In germline, CDR1 is MNHEY, CDR2 SVGEGT. This CDR3 region has 13 residues. V gave up 3 bases and J gave up 12 bases, with 15 bases separating them. CDR3 nucleotide sequence: TGTGCCAGCAGTTATCCCCCCCAGGGCCCGCAGTTCTTC. Its translation is CASSYPPQGPQFF.

As DNA, the CDR3 is TGTGCCAGCAGCCCCCGATATAAGGAACAGGGAACCGAAGCTTTCTTT. Translated: CASSPRYKEQGTEAFF. V gene TRBV5-4 combines with J gene TRBJ1-1, with D possibly being TRBD1 (6 bases). Germline V gene data show CDR1 as SGHNT and CDR2 as YYREEE (reference sequence). V was shortened by 4 bases and J by 8 bases, with 24 bases between the two germline ends. The length of the CDR3 is 16 residues. Together with reference TRBV5-4 and TRBJ1-1, the CDR3 gives the full variable domain: ETGVTQSPTHLIKTRGQQVTLRCSSQSGHNTVSWYQQALGQGPQFIFQYYREEENGRGNFPPRFSGLQFPNYSSELNVNALELDDSALYLCASSPRYKEQGTEAFFGQGTRLTVV.

This clone was counted only a few times. This CDR3 reads CASTPRQGGDEKLFF. The CDR3 region has the DNA TGTGCCAGTACTCCCCGACAGGGGGGAGATGAAAAACTGTTTTTT. The rearrangement uses TRBV19 and TRBJ1-4, with TRBD1 matching over 9 bases. This CDR3 has 15 residues. With V trimmed by 7 bases and J by 6 bases, 9 bases remained unmatched. The V gene's germline CDR1 is LNHDA and CDR2 SQIVND (reference sequence).

DNA for the CDR3: TGCGCCAGCAGCCTGGGATTAGGGGCAGATACGCAGTATTTT. Its translation: CASSLGLGADTQYF. The chain recombines TRBV5-1 with TRBJ2-3; possibly TRBD1 for D (5 bases). V dropped 4 bases and J dropped 4 bases, with 13 bases sitting between them. The CDR3 loop spans 14 amino acids. Germline CDR1 and CDR2: SGHRS and YFSETQ. Drawing the rest from reference TRBV5-1 and TRBJ2-3, the complete variable domain is KAGVTQTPRYLIKTRGQQVTLSCSPISGHRSVSWYQQTPGQGLQFLFEYFSETQRNKGNFPGRFSGRQFSNSRSEMNVSTLELGDSALYLCASSLGLGADTQYFGPGTRLTVL.

The V gene is TRBV7-2, the J gene TRBJ2-1; D gene uncertain. The CDR3 is 13 residues long. V lost 1 base and J lost 10, with 11 bases in between. The V gene's germline CDR1 is SGHTA and CDR2 FQGNSA. CDR3 sequence reads: CASSLDLPREQFF. The CDR3 bases are TGTGCCAGCAGCTTAGATTTACCGAGGGAGCAGTTCTTC.